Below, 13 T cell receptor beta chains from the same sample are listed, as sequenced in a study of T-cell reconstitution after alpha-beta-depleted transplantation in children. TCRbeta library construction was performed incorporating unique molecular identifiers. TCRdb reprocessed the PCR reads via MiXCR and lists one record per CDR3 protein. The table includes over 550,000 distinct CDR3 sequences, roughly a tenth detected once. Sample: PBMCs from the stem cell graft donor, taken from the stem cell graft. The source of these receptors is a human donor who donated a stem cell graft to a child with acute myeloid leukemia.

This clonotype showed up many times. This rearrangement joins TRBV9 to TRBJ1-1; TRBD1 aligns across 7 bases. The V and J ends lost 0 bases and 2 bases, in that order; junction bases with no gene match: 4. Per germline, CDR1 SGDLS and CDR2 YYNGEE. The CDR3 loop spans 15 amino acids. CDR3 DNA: TGTGCCAGCAGCGTAGGTGGACAGGTAAACACTGAAGCTTTCTTT. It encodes CASSVGGQVNTEAFF.

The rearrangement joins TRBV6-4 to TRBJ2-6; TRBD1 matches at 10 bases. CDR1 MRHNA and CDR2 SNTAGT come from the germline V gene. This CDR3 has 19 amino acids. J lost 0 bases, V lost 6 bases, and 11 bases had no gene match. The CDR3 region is CASRHSGTGALSGANVLTF. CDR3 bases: TGTGCCAGCAGACACTCCGGGACAGGGGCTCTCTCTGGGGCCAACGTCCTGACTTTC.

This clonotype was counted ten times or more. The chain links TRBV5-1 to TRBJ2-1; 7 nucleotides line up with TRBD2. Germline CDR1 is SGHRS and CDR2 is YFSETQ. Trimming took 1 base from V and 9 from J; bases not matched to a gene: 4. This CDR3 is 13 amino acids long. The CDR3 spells CASSLSSSGEQFF. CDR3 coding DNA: TGCGCCAGCAGCTTGTCTTCTAGCGGTGAGCAGTTCTTC.

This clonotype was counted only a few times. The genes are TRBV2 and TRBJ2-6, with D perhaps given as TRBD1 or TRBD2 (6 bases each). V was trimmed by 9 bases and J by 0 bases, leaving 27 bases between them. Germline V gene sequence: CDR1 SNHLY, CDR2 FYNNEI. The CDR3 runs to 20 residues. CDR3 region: CARSDRRDRGTDSGANVLTF. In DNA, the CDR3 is TGTGCCAGAAGCGACAGGCGGGACCGGGGTACCGACTCTGGGGCCAACGTCCTGACTTTC.

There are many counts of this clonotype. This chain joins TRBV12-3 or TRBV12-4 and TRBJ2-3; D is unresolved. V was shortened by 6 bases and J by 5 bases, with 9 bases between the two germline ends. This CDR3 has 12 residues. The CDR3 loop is CASRGWGDTQYF. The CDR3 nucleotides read TGTGCCAGCAGGGGCTGGGGAGATACGCAGTATTTT.

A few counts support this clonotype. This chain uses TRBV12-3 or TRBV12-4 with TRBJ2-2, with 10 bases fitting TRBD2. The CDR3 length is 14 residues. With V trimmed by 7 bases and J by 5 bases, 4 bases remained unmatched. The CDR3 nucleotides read TGTGCCAGCACCCCTAGCGGGAGTACCGGGGAGCTGTTTTTT. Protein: CASTPSGSTGELFF.

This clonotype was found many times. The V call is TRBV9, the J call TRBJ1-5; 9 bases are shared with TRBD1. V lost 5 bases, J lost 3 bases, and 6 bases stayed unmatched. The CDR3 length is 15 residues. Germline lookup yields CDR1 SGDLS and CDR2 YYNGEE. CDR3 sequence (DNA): TGTGCCAGCAGTGAGGACAGGGGCTACAATCAGCCCCAGCATTTT. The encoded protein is CASSEDRGYNQPQHF. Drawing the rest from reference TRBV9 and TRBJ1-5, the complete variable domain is DSGVTQTPKHLITATGQRVTLRCSPRSGDLSVYWYQQSLDQGLQFLIQYYNGEERAKGNILERFSAQQFPDLHSELNLSSLELGDSALYFCASSEDRGYNQPQHFGDGTRLSIL.

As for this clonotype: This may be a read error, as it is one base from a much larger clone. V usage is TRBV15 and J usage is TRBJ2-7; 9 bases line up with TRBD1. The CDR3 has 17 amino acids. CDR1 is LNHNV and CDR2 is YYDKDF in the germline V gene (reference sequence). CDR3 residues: CGTSSLGGGTGRNEQYF. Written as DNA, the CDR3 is TGTGGCACCAGCAGTCTTGGGGGGGGGACAGGGAGGAACGAGCAGTACTTC.

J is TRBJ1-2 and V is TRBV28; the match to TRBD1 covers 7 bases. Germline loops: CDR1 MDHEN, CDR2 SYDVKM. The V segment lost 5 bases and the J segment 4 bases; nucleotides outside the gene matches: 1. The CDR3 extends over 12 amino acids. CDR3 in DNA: TGTGCCAGCAGTGGACAGGTCTATGGCTACACCTTC. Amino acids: CASSGQVYGYTF.

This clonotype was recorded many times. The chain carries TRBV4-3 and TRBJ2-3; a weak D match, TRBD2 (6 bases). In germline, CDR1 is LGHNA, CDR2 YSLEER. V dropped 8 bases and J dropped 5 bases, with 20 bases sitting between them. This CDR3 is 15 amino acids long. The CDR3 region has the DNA TGCGCCAGCGCCCGGGACTTTTCAGGTGGAGATACGCAGTATTTT. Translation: CASARDFSGGDTQYF.

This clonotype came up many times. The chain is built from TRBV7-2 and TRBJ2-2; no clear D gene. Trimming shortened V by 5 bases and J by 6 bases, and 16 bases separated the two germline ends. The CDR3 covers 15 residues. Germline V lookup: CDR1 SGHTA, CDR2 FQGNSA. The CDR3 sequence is CASSQWLGGAGELFF. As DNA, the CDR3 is TGTGCCAGCAGCCAGTGGCTGGGCGGTGCCGGGGAGCTGTTTTTT. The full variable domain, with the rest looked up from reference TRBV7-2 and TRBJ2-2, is GAGVSQSPSNKVTEKGKDVELRCDPISGHTALYWYRQSLGQGLEFLIYFQGNSAPDKSGLPSDRFSAERTGGSVSTLTIQRTQQEDSAVYLCASSQWLGGAGELFFGEGSRLTVL.

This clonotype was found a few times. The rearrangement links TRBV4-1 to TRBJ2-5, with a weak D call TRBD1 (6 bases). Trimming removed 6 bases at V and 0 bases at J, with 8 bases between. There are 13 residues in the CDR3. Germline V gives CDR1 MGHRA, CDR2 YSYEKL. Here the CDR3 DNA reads TGCGCCAGCAGGGACAGCAACCAAGAGACCCAGTACTTC. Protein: CASRDSNQETQYF.

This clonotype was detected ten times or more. CDR3 sequence reads: CATISGIQSSPLHF. The CDR3 DNA sequence: TGTGCCACCATCAGTGGGATCCAAAGTTCACCCCTCCACTTT. This chain uses TRBV28 with TRBJ1-6; no clear D. V was shortened by 10 bases and J by 9 bases, with 19 bases between the two germline ends. Germline CDR1 MDHEN, CDR2 SYDVKM. The CDR3 consists of 14 residues.